Below, 13 T cell receptor beta chains from the same sample are listed, as sequenced in a study of beta chain features in type 1 diabetes. The whole isolated RNA underwent reverse transcription, so sequencing captured expressed TCRB transcripts. Method: immunoSEQ multiplex PCR; TCRdb's copy keeps in-frame clones and lacks some. The sample holds 450,000 to 550,000 clones, 30% seen once. The sequenced sample consisted of naive CD4+ T cells from blood. Receptors were obtained from a young man in good health.

V is TRBV5-4 and J is TRBJ2-1; a possible D gene is TRBD1 (6 bases). V lost 3 bases and J 8 bases, leaving 15 bases between the germline ends. The CDR3 is 14 residues long. Germline-derived CDR1 and CDR2 are SGHNT and YYREEE (reference sequence). CDR3 sequence (DNA): TGTGCCAGCAGCTCGTCACAGGGATGGGATGAGCAGTTCTTC. Its translation is CASSSSQGWDEQFF.

This clone has a handful of counts. This chain connects TRBV11-2 to TRBJ2-1; 9 bases align to TRBD2. Germline loops: CDR1 SGHAT, CDR2 FQNNGV. This CDR3 has 16 amino acids. V lost 5 bases and J lost 6; bases outside the gene matches: 11. The CDR3 spells CASSPNRLAGTNEQFF. CDR3 nucleotide sequence: TGTGCCAGCAGCCCGAATCGGCTAGCGGGAACCAATGAGCAGTTCTTC.

Details on this clone: Other DNA sequences from this sample encode an identical CDR3 as well. J is TRBJ2-2 and V is TRBV9; no firm D call. This CDR3 has 14 amino acids. Germline V gives CDR1 SGDLS, CDR2 YYNGEE. Deletions cut 0 bases from V and 5 bases from J, with 8 bases between. CDR3 in amino acids: CASSVATGTGELFF. CDR3 coding DNA: TGTGCCAGCAGCGTAGCTACTGGAACCGGGGAGCTGTTTTTT. The complete variable domain, with remaining parts taken from reference TRBV9 and TRBJ2-2, reads DSGVTQTPKHLITATGQRVTLRCSPRSGDLSVYWYQQSLDQGLQFLIQYYNGEERAKGNILERFSAQQFPDLHSELNLSSLELGDSALYFCASSVATGTGELFFGEGSRLTVL.

The chain combines TRBV13 with TRBJ1-2; no definite D call. The CDR3 is 15 amino acids. With 5 bases removed from V and 4 bases from J, the gap between germline ends came to 17 bases. Looked up from germline, CDR1 is PRHDT and CDR2 is FYEKMQ (reference sequence). In DNA form, the CDR3 reads TGTGCCAGCAGCGAAGAGCGGCAGGAAATCTATGGCTACACCTTC. Its translation: CASSEERQEIYGYTF.

The gene calls are TRBV28 and TRBJ2-5; no firm D call. Germline V gives CDR1 MDHEN, CDR2 SYDVKM. V lost 7 bases to trimming and J lost 2 bases, with 11 bases between them. This CDR3 spans 13 amino acids. CDR3 coding DNA: TGTGCCAGCAATCTGCCAAAACAAGAGACCCAGTACTTC. This translates into CASNLPKQETQYF. The complete variable domain, with remaining parts taken from reference TRBV28 and TRBJ2-5, reads DVKVTQSSRYLVKRTGEKVFLECVQDMDHENMFWYRQDPGLGLRLIYFSYDVKMKEKGDIPEGYSVSREKKERFSLILESASTNQTSMYLCASNLPKQETQYFGPGTRLLVL.

This clone showed up just a few times. This chain links TRBV4-3 with TRBJ2-7; TRBD1 agrees at 10 bases. The V gene's germline CDR1 is LGHNA and CDR2 YSLEER. J gave up 5 bases and V 0 bases, and 4 bases lay outside the gene matches. This CDR3 has 15 amino acids. The CDR3: CASSQDKTGGDEQYF. DNA of the CDR3: TGCGCCAGCAGCCAAGATAAGACAGGGGGCGACGAGCAGTACTTC.

The chain couples TRBV5-1 to TRBJ2-1; D may be TRBD1 or TRBD2 (5 bases each). Germline V lookup: CDR1 SGHRS, CDR2 YFSETQ. This CDR3 comprises 14 residues. V dropped 0 bases and J dropped 5 bases, with 9 bases sitting between them. The CDR3 sequence: CASSLVQEDNEQFF. The DNA of the CDR3 is TGCGCCAGCAGCTTGGTACAGGAGGACAATGAGCAGTTCTTC.

This clone was observed a few times. This specimen includes other DNA sequences encoding the same CDR3. The gene calls are TRBV9 and TRBJ2-1; the match to TRBD2 covers 7 bases. J was trimmed by 0 bases and V by 0 bases; bases with no gene match: 0. Looked up from germline, CDR1 is SGDLS and CDR2 is YYNGEE. The CDR3 has 15 amino acids. The CDR3 protein is CASSVGGGSYNEQFF. The CDR3, as DNA: TGTGCCAGCAGCGTAGGCGGGGGCTCCTACAATGAGCAGTTCTTC.

A few counts support this clone. The V and J genes are TRBV7-2 and TRBJ2-3; D not resolved. The CDR3 is 15 amino acids. V was clipped by 3 bases and J by 3 bases, with 13 bases between them. The germline V gene has CDR1 SGHTA and CDR2 FQGNSA. The CDR3 bases are TGTGCCAGCAGCTTCCTACAGTTAAGGACAGATACGCAGTATTTT. Encoded protein: CASSFLQLRTDTQYF. Together with reference TRBV7-2 and TRBJ2-3, the CDR3 gives the full variable domain: GAGVSQSPSNKVTEKGKDVELRCDPISGHTALYWYRQSLGQGLEFLIYFQGNSAPDKSGLPSDRFSAERTGGSVSTLTIQRTQQEDSAVYLCASSFLQLRTDTQYFGPGTRLTVL.

A word on this clone: Other DNA sequences in this sample translate to the same CDR3. The chain has TRBV9 and TRBJ2-1, with TRBD2 matching 7 bases. CDR1 is SGDLS, CDR2 YYNGEE, per germline. This CDR3 is 15 amino acids long. Germline trimming cut 0 bases from V and 4 bases from J; bases unmatched to any gene: 4. The CDR3 spells CASSVVAGVYNEQFF. The CDR3 nucleotides are TGTGCCAGCAGCGTAGTGGCGGGAGTTTACAATGAGCAGTTCTTC.

This clone came up a few times. The chain has TRBV7-2 and TRBJ1-1, with D possibly being TRBD1 (5 bases). Germline values: CDR1 SGHTA, CDR2 FQGNSA. The CDR3 has 12 amino acids. Trimming removed 5 bases from V and 11 bases from J, with 15 bases in between. The CDR3 loop is CASSLPGLKAFF. The CDR3 DNA sequence: TGTGCCAGCAGCCTTCCGGGGCTGAAGGCTTTCTTT. Supplemented by reference TRBV7-2 and TRBJ1-1, the full variable domain reads GAGVSQSPSNKVTEKGKDVELRCDPISGHTALYWYRQSLGQGLEFLIYFQGNSAPDKSGLPSDRFSAERTGGSVSTLTIQRTQQEDSAVYLCASSLPGLKAFFGQGTRLTVV.

This clone was seen more than once but under ten times. The rearrangement joins TRBV9 to TRBJ2-5; D might be TRBD1 (5 bases). This CDR3 is built from 16 residues. Looked up from germline, CDR1 is SGDLS and CDR2 is YYNGEE. V shed 0 bases and J shed 2 bases, with 14 bases lying between them. The CDR3 reads CASSVGPGQAQETQYF. The CDR3 DNA reads TGTGCCAGCAGCGTAGGCCCTGGACAAGCACAAGAGACCCAGTACTTC.

This chain connects TRBV18 to TRBJ1-4; TRBD1 agrees at 8 bases. The CDR3 totals 15 residues. Germline CDR1 and CDR2: KGHSH and LQKENI. The junction had 8 bases not matched to a gene; V was cut back by 3 bases and J by 8 bases. The CDR3 DNA follows: TGTGCCAGCTCACCGCCGGGACAGGCGGGGGAAAAACTGTTTTTT. Its protein product is CASSPPGQAGEKLFF.